The rows below give T cell receptor beta chains drawn from one sample of a study of blood T cell repertoires in COVID-19. The repertoire was sequenced with immunoSEQ multiplex PCR; TCRdb's copy has only in-frame clones and lacks some. The table has nearly 100,000 clones, 82% seen once. Sequencing input: peripheral blood. The receptor source for this set is a man in his 70s with acute or convalescent COVID-19. CDR3s include the opening cysteine and the closing phenylalanine or tryptophan. A D gene is named only where the DNA matches it firmly. Some rows mark clone size as missing; the rest say once, few, many or name a class of expanded clone.

CDR3 length	D gene	clone size	J gene	V gene	CDR3 DNA	CDR3 protein
15	TRBD1	few	TRBJ1-5	TRBV7-9	TGTGCCAGCAGTACCGGGACAGGGAGCAATCAGCCCCAGCATTTT	CASSTGTGSNQPQHF
14	NA	NA	TRBJ1-1	TRBV27	TGTGCCAGCAGTCGACCAGGGGCGGACACTGAAGCTTTCTTT	CASSRPGADTEAFF
12	NA	NA	TRBJ1-6	TRBV9	TGTGCCAGCAGCGTAGCAGATTCACCCCTCCACTTT	CASSVADSPLHF
16	NA	NA	TRBJ2-1	TRBV5-6	TGTGCCAGCAGCAACCAGGCAGGGCTACTATACAATGAGCAGTTCTTC	CASSNQAGLLYNEQFF
15	NA	NA	TRBJ2-3	TRBV7-3	TGTGCCAGCAGCTTTTCCCTAGCGAGCACAGATACGCAGTATTTT	CASSFSLASTDTQYF
15	TRBD2	once	TRBJ2-1	TRBV19	TGTGCCAGTAGTTTGAAGACTAGCGGGAGGAATGAGCAGTTCTTC	CASSLKTSGRNEQFF
16	NA	NA	TRBJ2-1	TRBV14	TGTGCCAGCAGCCCACAGAAGCCCTTATCAAATAATGAGCAGTTCTTC	CASSPQKPLSNNEQFF
13	TRBD1	NA	TRBJ1-1	TRBV7-3	TGTGCCAGCAGCCGGAGACAGGGCCGGGAGGCTTTCTTT	CASSRRQGREAFF
13	NA	NA	TRBJ2-1	TRBV7-3	TGTGCCAGCAGATCGGCGGAATACAATGAGCAGTTCTTC	CASRSAEYNEQFF
15	TRBD2	NA	TRBJ2-3	TRBV15	TGTGCCACCAGCAACCAGCGGGGGGCAGGAGATACGCAGTATTTT	CATSNQRGAGDTQYF
15	TRBD1	NA	TRBJ1-5	TRBV6-6	TGTGCCAGCAGCGCCCGGGACAGCGACAATCAGCCCCAGCATTTT	CASSARDSDNQPQHF
16	TRBD2	once	TRBJ2-3	TRBV9	TGTGCCAGCAGCGTTGCACCGACTAGCGGCACAGATACGCAGTATTTT	CASSVAPTSGTDTQYF
12	TRBD1	NA	TRBJ1-1	TRBV19	TGTGCCAGTAGTTACAGGGGCACTGAAGCTTTCTTT	CASSYRGTEAFF
13	NA	once	TRBJ2-5	TRBV30	TGTGCCTGGAGTGTACGGGTTCGGGAGACCCAGTACTTC	CAWSVRVRETQYF
19	NA	NA	TRBJ2-3	TRBV11-2	TGTGCCAGCAGCTTATTGTTGGGAATCGGGACTTATGGCACAGATACGCAGTATTTT	CASSLLLGIGTYGTDTQYF
14	NA	few	TRBJ1-2	TRBV7-9	TGTGCCAGCAGCTTAGGTGGAGGGAACTATGGCTACACCTTC	CASSLGGGNYGYTF
14	NA	NA	TRBJ1-1	TRBV7-9	TGTGCCAGCAGCTTAGGGACAGCGAACACTGAAGCTTTCTTT	CASSLGTANTEAFF
14	TRBD2	once	TRBJ2-1	TRBV10-3	TGTGCCATCCGACCTAGCGGGAGTTACAATGAGCAGTTCTTC	CAIRPSGSYNEQFF
14	NA	once	TRBJ2-3	TRBV10-3	TGTGCCATCAGTAGTCGCGGGGACACAGATACGCAGTATTTT	CAISSRGDTDTQYF
14	NA	few	TRBJ2-3	TRBV19	TGTGCCAGTAGTATGCGCCCGTCTCCAGATACGCAGTATTTT	CASSMRPSPDTQYF
16	NA	NA	TRBJ1-4	TRBV15	TGTGCCACCAGCAGATACTCACGCGGCGGTGCTGAAAAACTGTTTTTT	CATSRYSRGGAEKLFF
15	NA	once	TRBJ1-3	TRBV6-5	TGTGCCAGCAGTTACCGGGAGCTCTCGGGAAACACCATATATTTT	CASSYRELSGNTIYF
14	NA	NA	TRBJ2-1	TRBV30	TGTGCCTGGGCTGGGGGGAGGACATACAATGAGCAGTTCTTC	CAWAGGRTYNEQFF
15	TRBD1	NA	TRBJ2-1	TRBV20-1	TGCAGTGCTAGTCAGGGACAGTATAACCACAATGAGCAGTTCTTC	CSASQGQYNHNEQFF
16	NA	NA	TRBJ1-6	TRBV3-1/TRBV3-2	TGTGCCAGCAGCCAGGGCAGAAACTCCTATAATTCACCCCTCCACTTT	CASSQGRNSYNSPLHF
13	NA	NA	TRBJ1-6	TRBV7-3	TGTGCCAGCAGATACACCAATAATTCACCCCTCCACTTT	CASRYTNNSPLHF
14	NA	few	TRBJ1-6	TRBV30	TGTGCCTGGAGAATGAGGACAGTGAATTCACCCCTCCACTTT	CAWRMRTVNSPLHF
15	TRBD2	NA	TRBJ2-7	TRBV6-5	TGTGCCAGCCAGACTAGCGGGAGACGGCCCTACGAGCAGTACTTC	CASQTSGRRPYEQYF
13	NA	NA	TRBJ1-6	TRBV4-3	TGCGCCAGCAGCCAAGATTCCTTATCTTACCTCCACTTT	CASSQDSLSYLHF
13	NA	NA	TRBJ2-2	TRBV2	TGTGCCAGCAGGGGTGGAGAGACCGGGGAGCTGTTTTTT	CASRGGETGELFF
14	TRBD1	NA	TRBJ1-6	TRBV6-2/TRBV6-3	TGTGCCAGCAGTTACAACAGGGGCAATTCACCCCTCCACTTT	CASSYNRGNSPLHF
14	NA	NA	TRBJ2-3	TRBV12-1	TGTGCCTCCGGACGGCGGGAGAGCACAGATACGCAGTATTTT	CASGRRESTDTQYF
15	NA	once	TRBJ1-1	TRBV23-1	TGCGCCAGCAGTCAACTCTCCCTCCCGCCCCGGGAAGCTTTCTTT	CASSQLSLPPREAFF
15	TRBD2	NA	TRBJ2-1	TRBV5-1	TGCGCCAGCAGCTTGGCCACTAGCGGGAACAATGAGCAGTTCTTC	CASSLATSGNNEQFF
14	NA	NA	TRBJ1-1	TRBV30	TGTGCCTGGGTATCGGGAAACATGAACACTGAAGCTTTCTTT	CAWVSGNMNTEAFF
13	TRBD1	NA	TRBJ1-4	TRBV3-1/TRBV3-2	TGTGCCAGCGGATCAGGGGGCGCGGAAAAACTGTTTTTT	CASGSGGAEKLFF
15	TRBD1	few	TRBJ2-2	TRBV29-1	TGCAGCGTTGAAGGTTGGGGACAGCATACCGGGGAGCTGTTTTTT	CSVEGWGQHTGELFF
15	NA	NA	TRBJ1-5	TRBV5-6	TGTGCCAGCAGCCAAGGAGGGCGGGTCCATCAGCCCCAGCATTTT	CASSQGGRVHQPQHF
13	NA	NA	TRBJ1-1	TRBV6-2/TRBV6-3	TGTGCCAGCAGTTACTGGAGGAACACTGAAGCTTTCTTT	CASSYWRNTEAFF
20	TRBD2	NA	TRBJ2-1	TRBV29-1	TGCAACACTCCCTCTGGGCTAGCGGGGGTTCCGGAACTGACCTACAATGAGCAGTTCTTC	CNTPSGLAGVPELTYNEQFF
15	TRBD1	NA	TRBJ1-4	TRBV7-9	TGTGCCAGCAGCTTAGCGACAGGGGAAAGGGAAAAACTGTTTTTT	CASSLATGEREKLFF
15	TRBD1	NA	TRBJ1-2	TRBV30	TGTGCCTGGAGTTTCTGGACAGGGCCGTCCTATGGCTACACCTTC	CAWSFWTGPSYGYTF
16	NA	few	TRBJ1-5	TRBV2	TGTGCCAGCAGTCGCCTGATGGGCCGCGGCAATCAGCCCCAGCATTTT	CASSRLMGRGNQPQHF
15	TRBD1	NA	TRBJ1-1	TRBV5-1	TGCGCCAGCAGCCCTGGACAGGGCCTTAACACTGAAGCTTTCTTT	CASSPGQGLNTEAFF
17	NA	NA	TRBJ1-1	TRBV4-3	TGCGCCAGCAGCCAATTTTTTCTGGGGGCCACGAACACTGAAGCTTTCTTT	CASSQFFLGATNTEAFF
16	NA	NA	TRBJ1-2	TRBV18	TGTGCCAGCTCACCATTCGGGGGGCGCGAGAACTATGGCTACACCTTC	CASSPFGGRENYGYTF
15	TRBD1	NA	TRBJ2-2	TRBV6-5	TGTGCCAGCAGGCAACAGACAGGGTTCGCCGGGGAGCTGTTTTTT	CASRQQTGFAGELFF
15	TRBD1	NA	TRBJ1-6	TRBV28	TGTGCCAGCAGACCAAGGACAGGGGGCAGTTCACCCCTCCACTTT	CASRPRTGGSSPLHF
15	NA	once	TRBJ1-2	TRBV3-1/TRBV3-2	TGTGCCAGCAGCCAATCGGGGGGGGTTGCTGGAGGCTACACCTTC	CASSQSGGVAGGYTF